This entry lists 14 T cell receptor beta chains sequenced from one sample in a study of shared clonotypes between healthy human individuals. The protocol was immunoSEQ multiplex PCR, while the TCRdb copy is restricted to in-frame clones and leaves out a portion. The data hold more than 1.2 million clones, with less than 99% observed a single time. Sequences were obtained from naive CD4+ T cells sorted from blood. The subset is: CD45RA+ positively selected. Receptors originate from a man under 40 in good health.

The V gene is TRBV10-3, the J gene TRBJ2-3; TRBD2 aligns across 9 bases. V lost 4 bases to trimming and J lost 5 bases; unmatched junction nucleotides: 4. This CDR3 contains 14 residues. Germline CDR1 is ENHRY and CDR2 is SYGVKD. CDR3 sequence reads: CAISAKLAGDTQYF. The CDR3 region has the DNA TGTGCCATCAGTGCAAAACTAGCGGGAGATACGCAGTATTTT.

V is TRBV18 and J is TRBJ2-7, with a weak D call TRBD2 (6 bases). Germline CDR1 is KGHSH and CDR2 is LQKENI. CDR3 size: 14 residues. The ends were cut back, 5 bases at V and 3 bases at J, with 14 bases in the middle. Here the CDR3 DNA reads TGTGCCAGCTCAGAAACGGGACTCCGCTACGAGCAGTACTTC. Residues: CASSETGLRYEQYF.

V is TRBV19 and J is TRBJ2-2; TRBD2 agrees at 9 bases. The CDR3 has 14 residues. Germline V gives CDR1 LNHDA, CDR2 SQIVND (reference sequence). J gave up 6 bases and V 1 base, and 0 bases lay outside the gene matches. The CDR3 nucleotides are TGTGCCAGTAGTATAGGGACTAGCGCCGGGGAGCTGTTTTTT. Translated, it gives CASSIGTSAGELFF.

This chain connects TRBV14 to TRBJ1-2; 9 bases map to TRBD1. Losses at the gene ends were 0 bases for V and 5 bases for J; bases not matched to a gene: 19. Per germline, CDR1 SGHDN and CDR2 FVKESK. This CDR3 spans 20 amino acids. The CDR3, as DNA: TGTGCCAGCAGCCAAGATTTGTTATGGGACAGGGCTCAGGGAGGGTATGGCTACACCTTC. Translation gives CASSQDLLWDRAQGGYGYTF.

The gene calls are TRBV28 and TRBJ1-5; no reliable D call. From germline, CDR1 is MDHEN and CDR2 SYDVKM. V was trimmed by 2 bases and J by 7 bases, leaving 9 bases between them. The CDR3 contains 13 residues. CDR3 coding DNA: TGTGCCAGCAGTTTAGCTACCCCCCAGCCCCAGCATTTT. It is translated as CASSLATPQPQHF.

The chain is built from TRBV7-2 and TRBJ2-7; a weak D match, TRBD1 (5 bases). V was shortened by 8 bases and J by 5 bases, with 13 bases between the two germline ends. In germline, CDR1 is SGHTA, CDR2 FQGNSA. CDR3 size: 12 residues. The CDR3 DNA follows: TGTGCCAGCCGGACCAGGGCCGACGAGCAGTACTTC. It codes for CASRTRADEQYF.

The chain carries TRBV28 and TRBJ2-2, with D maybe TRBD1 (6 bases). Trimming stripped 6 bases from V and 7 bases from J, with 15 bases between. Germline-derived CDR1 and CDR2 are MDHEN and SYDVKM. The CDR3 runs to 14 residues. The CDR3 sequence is CASRKPTGIGELFF. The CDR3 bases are TGTGCCAGCAGGAAACCAACAGGGATCGGGGAGCTGTTTTTT.

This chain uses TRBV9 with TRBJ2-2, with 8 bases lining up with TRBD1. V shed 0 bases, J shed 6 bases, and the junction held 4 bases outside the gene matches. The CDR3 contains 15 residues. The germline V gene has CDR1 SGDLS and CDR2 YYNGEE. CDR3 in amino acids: CASSVVDRGAGELFF. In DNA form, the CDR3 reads TGTGCCAGCAGCGTAGTAGACAGGGGCGCCGGGGAGCTGTTTTTT.

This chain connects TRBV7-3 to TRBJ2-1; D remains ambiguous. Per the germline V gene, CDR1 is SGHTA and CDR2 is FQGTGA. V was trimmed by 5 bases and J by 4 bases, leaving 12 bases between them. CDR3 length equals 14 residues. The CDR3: CASSLSARYNEQFF. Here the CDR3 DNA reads TGTGCCAGCAGCCTTTCAGCTCGATACAATGAGCAGTTCTTC.

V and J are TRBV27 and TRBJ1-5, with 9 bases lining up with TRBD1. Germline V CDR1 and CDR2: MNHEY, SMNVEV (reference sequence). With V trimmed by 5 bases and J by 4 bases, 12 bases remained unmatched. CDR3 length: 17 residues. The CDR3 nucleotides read TGTGCCAGCAGTCCGAAATCCGGGACAGGGACGAATCAGCCCCAGCATTTT. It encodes CASSPKSGTGTNQPQHF.

CDR3 protein: CASSQDLWTGGFYEQYF. CDR3 nucleotide sequence: TGTGCCAGCAGCCAAGATCTGTGGACAGGGGGCTTCTACGAGCAGTACTTC. This sequence joins TRBV14 and TRBJ2-7; TRBD1 matches 11 bases. The V gene's germline CDR1 is SGHDN and CDR2 FVKESK. This CDR3 has 17 amino acids. The junction had 7 bases not matched to a gene; V was cut back by 0 bases and J by 3 bases.

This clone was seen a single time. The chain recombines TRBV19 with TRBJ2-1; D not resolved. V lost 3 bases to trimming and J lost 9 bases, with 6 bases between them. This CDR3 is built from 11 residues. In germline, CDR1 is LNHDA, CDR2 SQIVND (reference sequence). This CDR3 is CASSMIGEQFF. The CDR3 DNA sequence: TGTGCCAGTAGTATGATTGGTGAGCAGTTCTTC.

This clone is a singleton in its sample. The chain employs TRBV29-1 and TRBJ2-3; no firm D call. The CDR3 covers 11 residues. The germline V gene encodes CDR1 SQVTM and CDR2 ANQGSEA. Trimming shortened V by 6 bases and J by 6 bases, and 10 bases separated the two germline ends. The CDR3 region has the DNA TGCAGCGTCGGTAAGAGGGATACGCAGTATTTT. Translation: CSVGKRDTQYF.

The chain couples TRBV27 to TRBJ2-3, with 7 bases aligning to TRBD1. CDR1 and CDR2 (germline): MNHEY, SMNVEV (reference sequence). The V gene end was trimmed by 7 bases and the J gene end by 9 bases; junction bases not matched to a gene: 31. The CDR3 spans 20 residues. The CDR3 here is CASTPRAVWGIGTVGLTQYF. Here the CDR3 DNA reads TGTGCCAGCACTCCCCGAGCAGTTTGGGGTATCGGGACAGTAGGACTGACGCAGTATTTT.